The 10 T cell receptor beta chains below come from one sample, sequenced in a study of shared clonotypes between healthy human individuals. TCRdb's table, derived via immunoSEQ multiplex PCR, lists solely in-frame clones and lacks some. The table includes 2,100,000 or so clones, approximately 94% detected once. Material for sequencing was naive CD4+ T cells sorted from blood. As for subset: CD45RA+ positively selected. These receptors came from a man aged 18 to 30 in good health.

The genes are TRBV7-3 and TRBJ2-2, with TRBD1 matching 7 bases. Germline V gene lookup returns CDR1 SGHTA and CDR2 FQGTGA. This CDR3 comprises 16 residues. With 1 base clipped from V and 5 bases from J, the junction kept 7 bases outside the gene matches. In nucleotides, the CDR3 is TGTGCCAGCAGCTTAAGAGACAGGGTGGGGACCGGGGAGCTGTTTTTT. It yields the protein CASSLRDRVGTGELFF.

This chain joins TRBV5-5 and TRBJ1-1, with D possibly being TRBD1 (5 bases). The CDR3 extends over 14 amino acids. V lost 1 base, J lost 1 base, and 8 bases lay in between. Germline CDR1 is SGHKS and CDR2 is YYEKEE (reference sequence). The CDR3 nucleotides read TGTGCCAGCAGCTTGAGGGGCCGGAACACTGAAGCTTTCTTT. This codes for CASSLRGRNTEAFF. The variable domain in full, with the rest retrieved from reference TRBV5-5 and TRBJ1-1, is DAGVTQSPTHLIKTRGQQVTLRCSPISGHKSVSWYQQVLGQGPQFIFQYYEKEERGRGNFPDRFSARQFPNYSSELNVNALLLGDSALYLCASSLRGRNTEAFFGQGTRLTVV.

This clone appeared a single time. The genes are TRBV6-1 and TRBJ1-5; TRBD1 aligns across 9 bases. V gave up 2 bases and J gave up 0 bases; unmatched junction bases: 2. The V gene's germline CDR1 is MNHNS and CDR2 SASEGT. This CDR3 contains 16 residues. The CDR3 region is CASSERTGASNQPQHF. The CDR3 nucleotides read TGTGCCAGCAGTGAAAGGACAGGGGCTAGCAATCAGCCCCAGCATTTT.

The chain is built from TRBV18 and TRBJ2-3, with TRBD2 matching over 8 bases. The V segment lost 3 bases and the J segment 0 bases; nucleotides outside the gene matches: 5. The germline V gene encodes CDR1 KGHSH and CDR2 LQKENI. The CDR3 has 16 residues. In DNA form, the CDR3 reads TGTGCCAGCTCACCCCCGGGAGGGACTAGCACAGATACGCAGTATTTT. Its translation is CASSPPGGTSTDTQYF. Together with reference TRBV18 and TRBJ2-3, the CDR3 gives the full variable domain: NAGVMQNPRHLVRRRGQEARLRCSPMKGHSHVYWYRQLPEEGLKFMVYLQKENIIDESGMPKERFSAEFPKEGPSILRIQQVVRGDSAAYFCASSPPGGTSTDTQYFGPGTRLTVL.

CDR3 sequence: CASSSIGTGNTEAFF. Here the CDR3 DNA reads TGTGCCAGCAGCTCGATAGGGACAGGGAACACTGAAGCTTTCTTT. The chain is built from TRBV5-8 and TRBJ1-1, with 8 bases fitting TRBD1. V was clipped by 3 bases and J by 1 base; unmatched bases: 5. Germline V lookup: CDR1 SGHTS, CDR2 YDEGEE. The CDR3 is made up of 15 amino acids.

CDR3 in DNA: TGCGCCAGCAGCTTTATACAGGGGGCGTCCTACGAGCAGTACTTC. Its translation is CASSFIQGASYEQYF. The chain uses TRBV5-1 and TRBJ2-7, with 9 bases identical to TRBD1. The length of the CDR3 is 15 residues. Germline V lookup: CDR1 SGHRS, CDR2 YFSETQ. J was trimmed by 1 base and V by 2 bases; bases with no gene match: 4.

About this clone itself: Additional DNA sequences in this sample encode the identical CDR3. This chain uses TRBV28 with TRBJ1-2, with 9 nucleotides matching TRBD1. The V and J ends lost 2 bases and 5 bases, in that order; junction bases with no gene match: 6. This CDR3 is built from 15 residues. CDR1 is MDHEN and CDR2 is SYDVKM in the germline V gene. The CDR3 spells CASSLPGQGAYGYTF. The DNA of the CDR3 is TGTGCCAGCAGTTTACCGGGACAGGGAGCTTATGGCTACACCTTC.

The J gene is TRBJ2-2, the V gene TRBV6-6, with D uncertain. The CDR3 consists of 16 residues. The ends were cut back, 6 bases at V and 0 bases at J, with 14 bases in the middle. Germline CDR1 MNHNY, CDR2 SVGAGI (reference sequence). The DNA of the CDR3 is TGTGCCAGCAGAGGGCCCCCGGGTTCGAACACCGGGGAGCTGTTTTTT. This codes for CASRGPPGSNTGELFF.

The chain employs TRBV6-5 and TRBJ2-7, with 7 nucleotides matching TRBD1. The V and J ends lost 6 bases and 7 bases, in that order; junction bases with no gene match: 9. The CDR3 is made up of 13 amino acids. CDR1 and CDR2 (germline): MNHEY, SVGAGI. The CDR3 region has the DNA TGTGCCAGCAGCCGCGACAGGGCCAGGGAGCAGTACTTC. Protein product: CASSRDRAREQYF.

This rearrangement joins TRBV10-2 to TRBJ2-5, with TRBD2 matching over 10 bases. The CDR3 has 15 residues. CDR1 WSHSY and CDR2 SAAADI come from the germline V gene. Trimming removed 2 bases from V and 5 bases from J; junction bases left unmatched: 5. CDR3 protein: CASSEPAGGTETQYF. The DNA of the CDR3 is TGCGCCAGCAGTGAGCCAGCGGGGGGGACGGAGACCCAGTACTTC.